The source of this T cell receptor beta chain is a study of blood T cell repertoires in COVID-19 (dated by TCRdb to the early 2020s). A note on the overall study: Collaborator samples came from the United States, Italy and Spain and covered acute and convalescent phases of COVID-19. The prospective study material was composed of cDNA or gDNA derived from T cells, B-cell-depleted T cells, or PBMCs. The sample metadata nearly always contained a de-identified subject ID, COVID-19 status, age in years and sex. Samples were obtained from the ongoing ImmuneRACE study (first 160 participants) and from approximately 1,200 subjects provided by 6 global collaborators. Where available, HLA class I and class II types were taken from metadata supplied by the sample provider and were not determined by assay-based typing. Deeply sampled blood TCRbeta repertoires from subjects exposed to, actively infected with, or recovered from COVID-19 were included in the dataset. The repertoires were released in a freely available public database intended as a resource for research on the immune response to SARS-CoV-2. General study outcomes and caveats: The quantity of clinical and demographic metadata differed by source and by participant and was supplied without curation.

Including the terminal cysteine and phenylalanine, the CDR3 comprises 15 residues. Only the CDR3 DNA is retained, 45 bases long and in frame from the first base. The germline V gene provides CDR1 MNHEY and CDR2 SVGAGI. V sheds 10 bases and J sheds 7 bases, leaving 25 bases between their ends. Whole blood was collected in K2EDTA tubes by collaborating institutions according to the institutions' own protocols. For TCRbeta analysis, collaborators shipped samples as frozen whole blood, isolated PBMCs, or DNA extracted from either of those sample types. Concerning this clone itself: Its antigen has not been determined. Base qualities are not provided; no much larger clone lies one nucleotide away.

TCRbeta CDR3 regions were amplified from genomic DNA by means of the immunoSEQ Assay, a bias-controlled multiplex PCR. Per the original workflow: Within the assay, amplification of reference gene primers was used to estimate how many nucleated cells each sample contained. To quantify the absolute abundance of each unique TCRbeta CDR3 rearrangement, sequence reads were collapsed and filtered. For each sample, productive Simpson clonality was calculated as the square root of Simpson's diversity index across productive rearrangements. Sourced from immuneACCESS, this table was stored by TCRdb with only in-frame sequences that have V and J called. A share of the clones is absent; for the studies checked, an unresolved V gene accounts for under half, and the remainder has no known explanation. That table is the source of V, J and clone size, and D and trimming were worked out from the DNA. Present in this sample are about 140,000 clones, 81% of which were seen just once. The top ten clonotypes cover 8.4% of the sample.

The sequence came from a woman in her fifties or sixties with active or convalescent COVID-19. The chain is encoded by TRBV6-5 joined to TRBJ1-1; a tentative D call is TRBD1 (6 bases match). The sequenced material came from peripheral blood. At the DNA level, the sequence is TGTGCCATCGCACTTCCCTCTGAGGGGGGGCTTGAAGCTTTCTTT. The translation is CAIALPSEGGLEAFF.